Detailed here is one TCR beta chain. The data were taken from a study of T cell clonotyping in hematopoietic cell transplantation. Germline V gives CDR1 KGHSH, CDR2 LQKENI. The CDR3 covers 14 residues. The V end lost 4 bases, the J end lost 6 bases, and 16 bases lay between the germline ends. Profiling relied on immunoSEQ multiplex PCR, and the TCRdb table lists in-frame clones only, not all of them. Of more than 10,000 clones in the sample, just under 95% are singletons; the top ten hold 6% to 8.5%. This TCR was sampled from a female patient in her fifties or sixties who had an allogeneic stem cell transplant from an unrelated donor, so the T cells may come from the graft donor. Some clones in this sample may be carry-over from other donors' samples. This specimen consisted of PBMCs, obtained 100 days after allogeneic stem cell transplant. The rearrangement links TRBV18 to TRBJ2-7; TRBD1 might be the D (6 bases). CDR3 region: CASSLQGNIGEQYF. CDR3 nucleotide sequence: TGTGCCAGCTCACTTCAGGGGAACATAGGCGAGCAGTACTTC.